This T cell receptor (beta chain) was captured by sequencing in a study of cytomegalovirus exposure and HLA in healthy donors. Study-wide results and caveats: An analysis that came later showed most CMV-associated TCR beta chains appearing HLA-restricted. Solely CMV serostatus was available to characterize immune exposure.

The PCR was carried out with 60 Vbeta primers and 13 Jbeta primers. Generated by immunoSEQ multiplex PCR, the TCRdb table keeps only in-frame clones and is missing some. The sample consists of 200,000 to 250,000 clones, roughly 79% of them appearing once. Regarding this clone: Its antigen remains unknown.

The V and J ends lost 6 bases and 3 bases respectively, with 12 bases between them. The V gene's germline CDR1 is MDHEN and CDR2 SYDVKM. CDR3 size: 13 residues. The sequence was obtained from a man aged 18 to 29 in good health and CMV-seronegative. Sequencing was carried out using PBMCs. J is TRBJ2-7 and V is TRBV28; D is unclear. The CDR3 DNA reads TGTGCCAGCAGCCACTCAAGCTTCTACGAGCAGTACTTC. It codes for CASSHSSFYEQYF. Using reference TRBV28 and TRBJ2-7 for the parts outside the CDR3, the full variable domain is DVKVTQSSRYLVKRTGEKVFLECVQDMDHENMFWYRQDPGLGLRLIYFSYDVKMKEKGDIPEGYSVSREKKERFSLILESASTNQTSMYLCASSHSSFYEQYFGPGTRLTVT.